This record covers a single T cell receptor (beta chain). Many counts were recorded for this clonotype. It has no known antigen specificity. No much larger clone exists at a distance of one base, and base qualities are not known. Separate amplification of TCR alpha and beta chain libraries was performed from the second PCR step onward. Donor CMV status was determined by IFNgamma production from CD4+ T cells after overnight stimulation of fresh PBMCs with CMV viral lysate. CD4 T cells were positively selected with Miltenyi beads, followed by positive selection of CD8 T cells from the CD4-negative fraction. Cells were stained for CD3, CD4, CD8, CD45RA, CD27 and a live/dead dye and were sorted on a BD Aria II into four subsets based on CD45RA and CD27. Blood came from a few healthy volunteers, each fractionated into CD4 and CD8 T cells and then into four differentiation subsets. Approximately 130 ml of peripheral blood was drawn per donor, and PBMC were isolated by Ficoll-Paque PLUS density-gradient centrifugation. After sorting, cells were lysed in RLT buffer, RNA was extracted using a Qiagen RNeasy kit, and the extracted RNA was stored at -80 degrees C.

The data derive from a study of naive and memory T cell subsets (dated by TCRdb to 2015 to 2018). About the full investigation: Sorted naive and memory T cell subsets from peripheral blood were analyzed in the study using a UMI-based, open-source pipeline for TCR alpha and beta sequencing. RNA was DNase-treated and reverse transcribed with TCR constant-region primers, mostly using SuperScript III. Complete agreement was observed between the functional CMV T cell responses and the IgG serology results.

The CDR3 has 16 amino acids, counting the end cysteine and phenylalanine. The DNA shown is the 48-base CDR3, in frame from base 1. Trimmed from V: 0 bases; trimmed from J: 9 bases; junction bases lacking a gene match: 9. The investigation overall reported the following: In both CD4 and CD8 cells, going from naive through CM, EM and EMRA, the Gini index went up while Shannon and inverse Simpson diversity went down. TCR abundance followed a power law with an exponent that was different for naive and memory subsets but consistent across the three individuals. Clonotypes were defined as single alpha or beta chain sequences, not paired alpha/beta receptors. No ground truth was available to validate the repertoire findings for the naive and memory subsets. Once error correction was done, more than 90% of naive TCR sequences showed up just once, which made the naive abundance distributions much steeper than those of the memory subsets. RNA-based TCR counts may be influenced by expression changes linked to T cell activation and differentiation.

The protocol used for the library was UMI-ligation and nested PCR. The beta constant-region primer consisted of an equimolar mixture of two oligonucleotides that together covered TRBC1 and TRBC2. A single-stranded oligonucleotide carrying the SP2 primer and a 12-nucleotide UMI was ligated to the 3' end of the cDNA by T4 RNA ligase 1. Four rounds of PCR, combining the SP2 primer with nested alpha and beta constant-region primers, were used to amplify the ligated cDNA. Incubation of the ligation reaction was carried out at 16 degrees C for about 20-24 hours. PCR2 was typically performed as a SYBR Green qPCR and was stopped at a predetermined threshold so that over-amplification was prevented. All purifications after the first were performed with Agencourt AMPure XP magnetic beads. Libraries were quantified by Qubit and checked on a TapeStation, where a main peak was expected near 650 bp. Sequencing of the pooled libraries was done on an Illumina MiSeq using v2 2x251 paired-end kits, which typically yielded about 0.85-2.3 million reads per sample. Each sample's library went into the pool at roughly 4 nM, and roughly 5-7.5% PhiX was added to help with cluster recognition. Turning to the authors' computational methods: V and J genes were assigned to Demultiplexor-processed FASTQ reads by Decombinator through tag matching, with a single base-pair mismatch being allowed. Collapsinator relied on UMIs to fix sequencing errors as well as frequency errors caused by PCR heterogeneity. CDR3Translator translated TCRs and extracted CDR3s from the conserved cysteine to the FGXG phenylalanine, flagging non-productive sequences. Repertoires were subsampled to equal numbers of UMI-defined TCRs before Gini, Shannon entropy and inverse Simpson indices were calculated. Power-law fits to clonotype abundance distributions were performed by maximum likelihood within the linear range. On one naive CD8 sample, the pipeline and MIGEC gave similar UMI counts, unique TCR numbers and clonal distributions. A set of 7,322 CMV-associated CDR3 sequences, compiled from VDJdb and a published dataset, was used to search the repertoires. TCRdb's own reprocessing of the public reads used fastp at Q25 and MiXCR and kept productive beta chains. CDR3 protein sequences are deduplicated, and each keeps its most common genes and DNA. TCRdb, rather than the study authors, made the V and J calls. For this sample there are 81,000 or so distinct CDR3 sequences; about 7% appear just once. The ten largest clonotypes hold 1.6% of the sample.

The sample was central memory CD4+ T cells from blood. The cell subset or site label here, explained by the study, means: central memory, CD45RA- CD27+. This chain is built from TRBV12-3 or TRBV12-4 and TRBJ2-1, with TRBD2 matching 9 junction bases. This TCR derives from a human donor in good health. The CDR3 loop reads CASSLAGGGGMGEQFF. The DNA reads as follows: TGTGCCAGCAGTTTAGCAGGCGGGGGGGGCATGGGTGAGCAGTTCTTC.